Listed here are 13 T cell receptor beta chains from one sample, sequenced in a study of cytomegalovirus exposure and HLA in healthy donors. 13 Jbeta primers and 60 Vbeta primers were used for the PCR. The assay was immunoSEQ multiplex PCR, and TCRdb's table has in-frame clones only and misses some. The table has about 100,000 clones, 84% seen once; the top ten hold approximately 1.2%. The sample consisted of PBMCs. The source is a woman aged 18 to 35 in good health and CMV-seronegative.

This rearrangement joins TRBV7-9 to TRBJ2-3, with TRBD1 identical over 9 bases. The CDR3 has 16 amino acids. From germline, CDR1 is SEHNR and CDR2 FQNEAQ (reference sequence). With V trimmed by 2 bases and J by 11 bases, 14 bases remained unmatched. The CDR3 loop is CASSLLGTGPRGEQYF. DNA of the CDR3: TGTGCCAGCAGCTTACTCGGGACAGGGCCCAGAGGGGAGCAGTATTTT.

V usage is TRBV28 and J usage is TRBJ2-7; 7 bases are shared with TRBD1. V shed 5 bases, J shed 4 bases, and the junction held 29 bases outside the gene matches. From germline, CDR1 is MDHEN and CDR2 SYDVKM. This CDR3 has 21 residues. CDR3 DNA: TGTGCCAGCAGTCTCCCCCGGGCCGAAGGACAGGAACCCACTGACTTATACGAGCAGTACTTC. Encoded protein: CASSLPRAEGQEPTDLYEQYF.

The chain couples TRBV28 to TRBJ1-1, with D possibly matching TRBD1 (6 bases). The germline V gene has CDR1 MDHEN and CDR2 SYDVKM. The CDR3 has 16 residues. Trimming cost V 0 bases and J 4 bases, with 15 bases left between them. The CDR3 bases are TGTGCCAGCAGTTTATGGGGCAGGGGATCAGGCACTGAAGCTTTCTTT. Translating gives CASSLWGRGSGTEAFF.

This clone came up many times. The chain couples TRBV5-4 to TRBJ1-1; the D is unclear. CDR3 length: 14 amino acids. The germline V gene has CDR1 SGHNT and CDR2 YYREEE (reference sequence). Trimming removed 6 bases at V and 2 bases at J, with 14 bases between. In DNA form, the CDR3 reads TGTGCCAGCACTGAGGGCTCTAAAAACACTGAAGCTTTCTTT. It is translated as CASTEGSKNTEAFF.

CDR3 sequence (DNA): TGCGCCAGCAGCTTGTGGCCGGACTTCACAGATACGCAGTATTTT. Its translation is CASSLWPDFTDTQYF. The chain combines TRBV5-1 with TRBJ2-3; a possible D gene is TRBD2 (5 bases). V lost 1 base and J 2 bases, leaving 11 bases between the germline ends. Germline loops: CDR1 SGHRS, CDR2 YFSETQ. This CDR3 is 15 amino acids long.

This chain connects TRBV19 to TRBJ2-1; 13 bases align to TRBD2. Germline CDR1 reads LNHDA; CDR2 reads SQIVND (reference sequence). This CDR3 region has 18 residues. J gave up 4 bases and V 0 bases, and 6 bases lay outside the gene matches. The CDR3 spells CASSIDGLAGVNYNEQFF. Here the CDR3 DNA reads TGTGCCAGTAGTATAGACGGACTAGCGGGAGTAAATTACAATGAGCAGTTCTTC.

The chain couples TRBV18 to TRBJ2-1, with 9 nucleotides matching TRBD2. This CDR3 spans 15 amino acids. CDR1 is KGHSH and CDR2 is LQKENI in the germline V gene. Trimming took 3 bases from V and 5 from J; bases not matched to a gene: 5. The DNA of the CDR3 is TGTGCCAGCTCACCCTCGCGGGGGGGGGACAATGAGCAGTTCTTC. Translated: CASSPSRGGDNEQFF.

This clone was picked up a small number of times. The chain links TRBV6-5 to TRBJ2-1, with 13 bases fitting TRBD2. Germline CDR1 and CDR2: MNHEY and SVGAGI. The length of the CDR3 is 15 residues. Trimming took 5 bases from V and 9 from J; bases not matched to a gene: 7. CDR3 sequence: CASSNGLAGVGEQFF. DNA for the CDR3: TGTGCCAGCAGTAACGGACTAGCGGGAGTTGGTGAGCAGTTCTTC.

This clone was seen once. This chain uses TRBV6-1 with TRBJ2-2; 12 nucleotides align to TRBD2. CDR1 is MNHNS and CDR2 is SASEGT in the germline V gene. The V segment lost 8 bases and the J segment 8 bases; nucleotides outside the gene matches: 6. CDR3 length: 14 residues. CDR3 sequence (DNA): TGTGCCAGCGGACTAGCGGGACTAGAGGGGGAGCTGTTTTTT. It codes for CASGLAGLEGELFF.

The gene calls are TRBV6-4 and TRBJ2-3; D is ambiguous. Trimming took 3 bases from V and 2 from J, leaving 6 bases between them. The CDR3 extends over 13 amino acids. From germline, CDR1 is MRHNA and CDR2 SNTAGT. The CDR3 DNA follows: TGTGCCAGCAGTGAGGGCAACACAGATACGCAGTATTTT. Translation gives CASSEGNTDTQYF.

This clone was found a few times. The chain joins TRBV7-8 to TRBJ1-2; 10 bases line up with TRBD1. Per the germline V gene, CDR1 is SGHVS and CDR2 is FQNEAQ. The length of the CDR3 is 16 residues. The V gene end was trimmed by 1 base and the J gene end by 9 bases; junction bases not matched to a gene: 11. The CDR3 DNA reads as TGTGCCAGCAGCTTAGGCGTTGGGGACAGGGGAATGTGCTACACCTTC. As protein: CASSLGVGDRGMCYTF.

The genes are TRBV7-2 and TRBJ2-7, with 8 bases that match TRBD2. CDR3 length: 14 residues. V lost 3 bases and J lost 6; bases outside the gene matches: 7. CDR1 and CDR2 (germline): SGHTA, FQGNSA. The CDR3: CASSFRSGTGEQYF. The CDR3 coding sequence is TGTGCCAGCAGCTTCCGTAGCGGGACGGGCGAGCAGTACTTC.

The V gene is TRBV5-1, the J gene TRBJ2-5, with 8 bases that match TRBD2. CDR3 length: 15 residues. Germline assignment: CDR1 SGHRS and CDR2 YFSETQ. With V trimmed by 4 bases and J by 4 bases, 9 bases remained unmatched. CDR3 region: CASSGGLEVGETQYF. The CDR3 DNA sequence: TGCGCCAGCAGCGGGGGACTAGAAGTGGGAGAGACCCAGTACTTC.